These 23 T cell receptor beta chains share one sample of origin, sequenced in a study of T cells after yellow fever vaccination (dated 2019 in TCRdb). The library was obtained by 5' RACE. The sample was run on an Illumina NovaSeq 6000. In-frame beta chains were kept once TCRdb had trimmed the public reads at Q25 with fastp and called clones with MiXCR. Entries that share a CDR3 protein sequence are merged under the most common genes and DNA. In this sample the table shows 130,000 or so distinct CDR3 sequences, approximately 16% of which occur a single time. The top ten constitute approximately 43% of the sample. This specimen's treatment or condition label, per the study, means: live attenuated yellow fever vaccine strain. Specimen: CD8+ T cells sorted from PBMCs, collected 5 days after the yellow fever booster vaccination. These receptors were collected from a man younger than 35 who received the YFV17D yellow fever vaccine.

CDR3 bases: TGCGCCAGCAGCTACCCCGGGACTGCCGAGGGTACGCAGTATTTT. Amino acid sequence: CASSYPGTAEGTQYF. V is TRBV5-1 and J is TRBJ2-3, with D perhaps TRBD2 (6 bases). This CDR3 contains 15 residues. Germline CDR1 reads SGHRS; CDR2 reads YFSETQ. The V and J ends lost 3 bases and 8 bases respectively, with 19 bases between them.

This clonotype turned up a few times. The rearrangement links TRBV24-1 to TRBJ1-5; TRBD1 aligns across 9 bases. V shed 4 bases and J 8 bases; nucleotides not matched to a gene: 11. Germline V gene sequence: CDR1 KGHDR, CDR2 SFDVKD. The CDR3 loop spans 16 amino acids. In DNA form, the CDR3 reads TGTGCCACCAGTGACGAGGGACAGGGTTGGGTCGAGCCCCAGCATTTT. Protein: CATSDEGQGWVEPQHF.

This clonotype was seen only a few times. The rearrangement joins TRBV5-4 to TRBJ2-5; D gene unclear. Looked up from germline, CDR1 is SGHNT and CDR2 is YYREEE (reference sequence). This CDR3 region has 13 residues. With 1 base removed from V and 1 base from J, the gap between germline ends came to 5 bases. CDR3: CASSLISQETQYF. Here the CDR3 DNA reads TGTGCCAGCAGCTTGATCAGCCAAGAGACCCAGTACTTC.

The chain uses TRBV19 and TRBJ2-1; the match to TRBD1 covers 11 bases. CDR1 is LNHDA and CDR2 is SQIVND in the germline V gene (reference sequence). J gave up 6 bases and V 5 bases, and 6 bases lay outside the gene matches. This CDR3 has 15 amino acids. The CDR3 loop is CASSPGTGGGNEQFF. The CDR3 DNA follows: TGTGCCAGTAGTCCTGGGACAGGGGGTGGCAATGAGCAGTTCTTC.

In its sample, this clonotype was seen a few times. The genes are TRBV11-2 and TRBJ2-5; 7 bases are shared with TRBD2. The ends lost 2 bases at V and 0 bases at J; junction bases unmatched: 6. The CDR3 contains 16 residues. Germline CDR1 is SGHAT and CDR2 is FQNNGV. The CDR3 is CASSLWWRGYQETQYF. The CDR3 nucleotides are TGTGCCAGCAGCTTATGGTGGCGGGGGTACCAAGAGACCCAGTACTTC.

Notes on this clonotype: Relative to the germline gene, one junction end is altered; a read error may explain this. The J gene is TRBJ2-5, the V gene TRBV3-1; D gene uncertain. Germline assignment: CDR1 LGHDT and CDR2 YNNKEL (reference sequence). CDR3 length equals 11 residues. Here the CDR3 reads CASSIKESQYF. As DNA, the CDR3 is TGTGCCAGCAGCATTAAAGAGAGCCAGTACTTC.

This clonotype appeared a few times. J is TRBJ2-6 and V is TRBV7-3; D is uncertain. The V end was cut by 5 bases, the J end by 0 bases, with 11 bases between. The CDR3 has 16 residues. Germline V gene sequence: CDR1 SGHTA, CDR2 FQGTGA. CDR3 in DNA: TGTGCCAGCAGCCCCAAGCCGATCTCTGGGGCCAACGTCCTGACTTTC. Protein sequence: CASSPKPISGANVLTF.

The rearrangement joins TRBV7-9 to TRBJ2-7, with TRBD2 matching 14 bases. Per germline, CDR1 SEHNR and CDR2 FQNEAQ (reference sequence). The CDR3 runs 17 residues. J lost 0 bases, V lost 5 bases, and 6 bases had no gene match. CDR3: CASSQTSGGAGSYEQYF. The CDR3 DNA follows: TGTGCCAGCAGCCAGACTAGCGGGGGGGCCGGCTCCTACGAGCAGTACTTC.

The table lists this clonotype with a few counts. The rearrangement links TRBV4-2 to TRBJ2-4; D is undetermined. CDR1 is LGHNA, CDR2 YNFKEQ, per germline. The germline V and J ends were trimmed by 1 base and 3 bases, with 4 bases remaining between them. CDR3 length: 13 amino acids. DNA for the CDR3: TGTGCCAGCAGCCAAGCGAGCAAAAACATTCAGTACTTC. Protein: CASSQASKNIQYF.

This clonotype was counted a few times. The chain joins TRBV4-2 to TRBJ1-1, with D possibly TRBD1 on 6 matching bases. Trimming removed 3 bases from V and 4 bases from J, with 18 bases in between. The CDR3 sequence is 16 residues long. Germline V lookup: CDR1 LGHNA, CDR2 YNFKEQ. The CDR3 protein is CASSQGGASFSTEAFF. The CDR3 DNA reads as TGTGCCAGCAGCCAGGGGGGGGCGAGCTTTAGCACTGAAGCTTTCTTT.

This clonotype was counted a few times. The chain combines TRBV29-1 with TRBJ2-3; D possibly corresponds to TRBD2 (6 bases). V lost 3 bases to trimming and J lost 2 bases, with 9 bases between them. This CDR3 has 13 residues. Germline-derived CDR1 and CDR2 are SQVTM and ANQGSEA. CDR3 coding DNA: TGCAGCGTTGACGGAGGGAACACAGATACGCAGTATTTT. Protein: CSVDGGNTDTQYF.

Only one count was recorded for this clonotype. V is TRBV2 and J is TRBJ2-7, with D unclear. Trimming took 7 bases from V and 2 from J, leaving 15 bases between them. Per germline, CDR1 SNHLY and CDR2 FYNNEI. CDR3 length equals 14 residues. CDR3 sequence reads: CASMFQSNTYEQYV. The CDR3 nucleotides read TGTGCCAGCATGTTCCAGAGCAATACCTACGAGCAGTACGTC.

This clonotype was seen a few times. This chain connects TRBV6-6 to TRBJ2-1; 7 positions match TRBD1. In germline, CDR1 is MNHNY, CDR2 SVGAGI (reference sequence). The CDR3 has 15 amino acids. Losses at the gene ends were 6 bases for V and 4 bases for J; bases not matched to a gene: 9. For the CDR3, the DNA is TGTGCCAGCAGCTTACAGGGGCGGGTTTACAATGAGCAGTTCTTC. This codes for CASSLQGRVYNEQFF.

The chain has TRBV7-6 and TRBJ2-1, with a weak D call TRBD1 (5 bases). Germline V CDR1 and CDR2: SGHVS, FNYEAQ. V lost 1 base and J 6 bases, leaving 10 bases between the germline ends. The CDR3 spans 14 residues. The CDR3 DNA sequence: TGTGCCAGCAGCTTAGGACCCGACAGCAATGAGCAGTTCTTC. It translates to CASSLGPDSNEQFF.

The chain couples TRBV27 to TRBJ2-2; unclear D gene. The CDR3 extends over 15 amino acids. The germline V gene has CDR1 MNHEY and CDR2 SMNVEV (reference sequence). V was clipped by 3 bases and J by 5 bases, with 13 bases between them. CDR3 in DNA: TGTGCCAGCAGTTTTAGTCAGTATCCGACCGGGGAGCTGTTTTTT. Residues: CASSFSQYPTGELFF.

This chain uses TRBV4-2 with TRBJ2-3; 12 bases agree with TRBD2. CDR1 is LGHNA, CDR2 YNFKEQ, per germline. V lost 1 base, J lost 14 bases, and 13 bases stayed unmatched. The CDR3 runs to 16 residues. The chain's CDR3 is CASSQVAGTSGPSSYF. CDR3 sequence (DNA): TGTGCCAGCAGCCAAGTTGCGGGGACTAGCGGGCCCTCTTCGTATTTT.

The gene calls are TRBV9 and TRBJ2-5; 10 bases map to TRBD2. J was trimmed by 1 base and V by 0 bases; bases with no gene match: 3. The V gene's germline CDR1 is SGDLS and CDR2 YYNGEE. This CDR3 spans 16 amino acids. The CDR3, as DNA: TGTGCCAGCAGCGTAGAGCTAGCGGGGGCCCAAGAGACCCAGTACTTC. As protein: CASSVELAGAQETQYF.

The chain has TRBV7-9 and TRBJ2-7, with TRBD2 as a possible D gene (6 bases). The CDR3 sequence is 15 residues long. Trimming stripped 1 base from V and 6 bases from J, with 16 bases between. Germline CDR1 reads SEHNR; CDR2 reads FQNEAQ (reference sequence). The DNA for the CDR3 is TGTGCCAGCAGCTTAGTTGTGACTAGTCCTTCCGAGCAGTACTTC. It codes for CASSLVVTSPSEQYF.

The chain joins TRBV12-3 or TRBV12-4 to TRBJ1-2; D gene unclear. The CDR3 covers 11 residues. V was pared by 8 bases and J by 7 bases, with 11 bases between. For the CDR3, the DNA is TGTGCCAGCGCCCGGGGATTTGGCTACACCTTC. Its translation is CASARGFGYTF.

This clonotype was recorded many times. The chain has TRBV7-9 and TRBJ2-2; TRBD1 agrees at 9 bases. The germline V gene has CDR1 SEHNR and CDR2 FQNEAQ (reference sequence). CDR3 size: 16 residues. V shed 5 bases, J shed 4 bases, and the junction held 8 bases outside the gene matches. CDR3 residues: CASSTNRDRATGELFF. As DNA, the CDR3 is TGTGCCAGCAGCACGAACCGGGACAGGGCCACCGGGGAGCTGTTTTTT.

The rearrangement uses TRBV2 and TRBJ2-3, with no clear D. From germline, CDR1 is SNHLY and CDR2 FYNNEI. V dropped 6 bases and J dropped 4 bases, with 17 bases sitting between them. The CDR3 runs to 15 residues. CDR3 loop: CASSPSGRLSDTQYF. The CDR3 region has the DNA TGTGCCAGCAGCCCCTCCGGGCGGCTGTCAGATACGCAGTATTTT.

This sequence joins TRBV7-2 and TRBJ1-2, with D possibly TRBD1 on 6 matching bases. This CDR3 region has 14 residues. The V end was cut by 1 base, the J end by 3 bases, with 9 bases between. Germline V gives CDR1 SGHTA, CDR2 FQGNSA. The chain's CDR3 is CASSLGGADYGYTF. The CDR3 coding sequence is TGTGCCAGCAGCTTAGGGGGGGCAGACTATGGCTACACCTTC.

This clonotype was found a few times. The chain combines TRBV4-1 with TRBJ1-5; D remains unclear. Germline V gene data show CDR1 as MGHRA and CDR2 as YSYEKL. This CDR3 is built from 15 residues. V was trimmed by 4 bases and J by 7 bases, leaving 17 bases between them. The CDR3 spells CASSPHAGDQQPQHF. DNA for the CDR3: TGCGCCAGCAGCCCCCACGCGGGCGATCAACAGCCCCAGCATTTT.